These 21 T cell receptor beta chains were all obtained from the same sample, sequenced in a study of blood T cell repertoires in COVID-19. Assay: immunoSEQ multiplex PCR; the TCRdb copy retains only in-frame clones and omits some. Among under 300,000 clones listed, around 90% were seen once. Sequencing was carried out using peripheral blood. These receptors all come from a woman aged 35 to 49 with acute or convalescent COVID-19.

The rearrangement links TRBV11-2 to TRBJ1-5, with 10 positions matching TRBD1. The length of the CDR3 is 16 residues. With 1 base clipped from V and 3 bases from J, the junction kept 3 bases outside the gene matches. In germline, CDR1 is SGHAT, CDR2 FQNNGV. The CDR3 sequence: CASSLGTGGPNQPQHF. The CDR3 nucleotides are TGTGCCAGCAGCTTAGGGACAGGGGGGCCCAATCAGCCCCAGCATTTT.

The chain employs TRBV10-3 and TRBJ2-5; TRBD1 matches at 8 bases. Losses at the gene ends were 0 bases for V and 7 bases for J; bases not matched to a gene: 10. The length of the CDR3 is 16 residues. Germline values: CDR1 ENHRY, CDR2 SYGVKD. The CDR3 region has the DNA TGTGCCATCAGTGAGTCGAACGGGGACAGGATAGGGACCCAGTACTTC. Translated: CAISESNGDRIGTQYF.

This clone was recorded a few times. The chain has TRBV29-1 and TRBJ1-2; weak D call: TRBD1 (6 bases). Trimming pared 7 bases from V and 4 bases from J, leaving 16 bases between. This CDR3 is built from 13 residues. Germline CDR1 is SQVTM and CDR2 is ANQGSEA. CDR3 amino acids: CSAWVRDIYGYTF. For the CDR3, the DNA is TGCAGCGCTTGGGTCCGGGACATCTATGGCTACACCTTC.

The chain uses TRBV10-2 and TRBJ1-1, with D perhaps matching TRBD1 (5 bases). CDR3 size: 14 residues. Germline-derived CDR1 and CDR2 are WSHSY and SAAADI. V gave up 8 bases and J gave up 4 bases, with 17 bases separating them. The CDR3 DNA reads TGCGCCAGCCGTAAAGCGCAGGGTGGCACTGAAGCTTTCTTT. The encoded protein is CASRKAQGGTEAFF.

In its sample, this clone was seen a few times. V is TRBV5-6 and J is TRBJ1-1, with 7 nucleotides matching TRBD1. Trimming cost V 6 bases and J 1 base; bases outside gene matches: 12. CDR3 length: 16 residues. The germline gives CDR1 SGHDT, CDR2 YYEEEE. This CDR3 reads CASNRDSLFGNTEAFF. As DNA, the CDR3 is TGTGCCAGCAACCGGGACAGTCTTTTCGGGAACACTGAAGCTTTCTTT.

The chain joins TRBV5-6 to TRBJ1-3, with D maybe TRBD1 (5 bases). Trimming shortened V by 0 bases and J by 2 bases, and 9 bases separated the two germline ends. This CDR3 contains 15 residues. From germline, CDR1 is SGHDT and CDR2 YYEEEE. CDR3 residues: CASSLGQSPGNTIYF. CDR3 in DNA: TGTGCCAGCAGCTTGGGACAGAGCCCTGGAAACACCATATATTTT.

This clone appeared a single time. The chain joins TRBV29-1 to TRBJ2-2; D not resolved. Germline values: CDR1 SQVTM, CDR2 ANQGSEA. V lost 5 bases, J lost 2 bases, and 9 bases lay in between. The CDR3 has 13 residues. CDR3 sequence: CSVLYPNTGELFF. The CDR3 DNA sequence: TGCAGCGTTCTCTATCCTAACACCGGGGAGCTGTTTTTT.

The chain employs TRBV7-8 and TRBJ2-7; D unclear. V lost 1 base, J lost 4 bases, and 8 bases lay in between. From germline, CDR1 is SGHVS and CDR2 FQNEAQ. The CDR3 consists of 13 residues. CDR3 DNA sequence: TGTGCCAGCAGCTTAGGTCGAGCTTACGAGCAGTACGTC. The encoded protein is CASSLGRAYEQYV.

V and J are TRBV2 and TRBJ2-3; 8 bases map to TRBD1. The CDR3 spans 16 residues. The germline V gene has CDR1 SNHLY and CDR2 FYNNEI. Trimming took 0 bases from V and 11 from J; bases not matched to a gene: 13. The CDR3 DNA reads TGTGCCAGCAGTGAAGCGAGGAGGTTCAGGGGGCAGGTGCAGTATTTT. Protein: CASSEARRFRGQVQYF.

This chain joins TRBV11-2 and TRBJ1-2, with D maybe TRBD1 (5 bases). The CDR3 contains 14 residues. V shed 1 base and J shed 8 bases, with 14 bases lying between them. Germline assignment: CDR1 SGHAT and CDR2 FQNNGV. In nucleotides, the CDR3 is TGTGCCAGCAGCTTAGTTCTGCAGGGAAGCGGCTACACCTTC. Protein sequence: CASSLVLQGSGYTF.

The chain employs TRBV29-1 and TRBJ2-5; D is uncertain. This CDR3 is built from 11 residues. Trimming took off 5 bases at V and 4 bases at J, with 8 bases between the two ends. CDR1 SQVTM and CDR2 ANQGSEA come from the germline V gene. The CDR3 spells CSVPRGETQYF. CDR3 sequence (DNA): TGCAGCGTTCCGCGTGGAGAGACCCAGTACTTC.

In DNA, the CDR3 is TGTGCCAGCAGTGAAGTAGGGGGCGTTAATGAAAAACTGTTTTTT. It codes for CASSEVGGVNEKLFF. The V call is TRBV6-1, the J call TRBJ1-4, with TRBD1 matching over 7 bases. With 1 base clipped from V and 4 bases from J, the junction kept 3 bases outside the gene matches. The CDR3 sequence is 15 residues long. Germline assignment: CDR1 MNHNS and CDR2 SASEGT.

The chain has TRBV6-1 and TRBJ2-1; 7 nucleotides match TRBD2. J was trimmed by 8 bases and V by 8 bases; bases with no gene match: 18. The CDR3 contains 16 residues. CDR1 and CDR2 (germline): MNHNS, SASEGT. CDR3 residues: CASGGRLWVGRDEQFF. In DNA form, the CDR3 reads TGTGCCAGCGGTGGTCGATTGTGGGTAGGGAGGGATGAGCAGTTCTTC.

The chain couples TRBV6-1 to TRBJ1-1, with D unclear. The CDR3 consists of 13 residues. Per germline, CDR1 MNHNS and CDR2 SASEGT. V was shortened by 1 base and J by 6 bases, with 9 bases between the two germline ends. The CDR3: CASSEEGGAEAFF. The CDR3 bases are TGTGCCAGCAGTGAAGAGGGAGGCGCTGAAGCTTTCTTT.

The gene calls are TRBV10-3 and TRBJ1-3, with D hard to call. V lost 4 bases and J 0 bases, leaving 10 bases between the germline ends. CDR3 length equals 15 residues. Germline V gene data show CDR1 as ENHRY and CDR2 as SYGVKD. The CDR3: CAISVPGISGNTIYF. The CDR3 region has the DNA TGTGCCATCAGTGTTCCCGGGATCTCTGGAAACACCATATATTTT.

The rearrangement links TRBV27 to TRBJ2-3, with 10 bases matching TRBD2. CDR1 and CDR2 from the germline V gene are MNHEY and SMNVEV (reference sequence). This CDR3 contains 14 residues. The junction had 2 bases not matched to a gene; V was cut back by 6 bases and J by 2 bases. DNA of the CDR3: TGTGCCAGCAGCGGACTAGCGGCCACAGATACGCAGTATTTT. This sequence encodes CASSGLAATDTQYF.

The chain couples TRBV3-1 (or the pseudogene TRBV3-2) to TRBJ1-3; TRBD1 matches at 7 bases. Per the germline V gene, CDR1 is LGHDT and CDR2 is YNNKEL (reference sequence). This CDR3 comprises 16 residues. The V and J ends lost 3 bases and 0 bases, in that order; junction bases with no gene match: 5. This CDR3 reads CASSQTGSSSGNTIYF. As DNA, the CDR3 is TGTGCCAGCAGCCAGACAGGGTCGAGCTCTGGAAACACCATATATTTT.

The chain uses TRBV2 and TRBJ1-5; 8 bases line up with TRBD1. CDR3 length: 11 amino acids. The germline CDR1 and CDR2 sequences are SNHLY and FYNNEI. V lost 6 bases to trimming and J lost 10 bases; unmatched junction nucleotides: 2. The CDR3 protein is CASRAGGPQHF. The DNA of the CDR3 is TGTGCCAGCAGAGCAGGGGGCCCCCAGCATTTT.

The chain combines TRBV5-1 with TRBJ1-4, with 9 bases identical to TRBD1. V dropped 5 bases and J dropped 6; count of bases not matched to a gene: 2. This CDR3 has 13 amino acids. Germline CDR1 is SGHRS and CDR2 is YFSETQ. The CDR3 loop is CASSGTGYEKLFF. Written as DNA, the CDR3 is TGCGCCAGCAGTGGGACAGGGTATGAAAAACTGTTTTTT.

The V and J genes are TRBV5-1 and TRBJ1-2; 12 bases align to TRBD1. The CDR3 is 15 amino acids. Germline lookup yields CDR1 SGHRS and CDR2 YFSETQ. After removal of 4 bases from V and 7 bases from J, the junction contained 8 bases not matched to a gene. The CDR3 DNA is TGCGCCAGCAGCCTTACCGGGACAGGGGGCGCTGGCTACACCTTC. It translates to CASSLTGTGGAGYTF.

The V and J genes are TRBV6-2 or TRBV6-3 and TRBJ1-2, with no clear D. Trimming cost V 4 bases and J 1 base, with 7 bases left between them. In germline, CDR1 is MNHEY, CDR2 SVGEGT. This CDR3 region has 13 residues. The CDR3 DNA sequence: TGTGCCAGCAGTTTACAATTTAACTATGGCTACACCTTC. It codes for CASSLQFNYGYTF.